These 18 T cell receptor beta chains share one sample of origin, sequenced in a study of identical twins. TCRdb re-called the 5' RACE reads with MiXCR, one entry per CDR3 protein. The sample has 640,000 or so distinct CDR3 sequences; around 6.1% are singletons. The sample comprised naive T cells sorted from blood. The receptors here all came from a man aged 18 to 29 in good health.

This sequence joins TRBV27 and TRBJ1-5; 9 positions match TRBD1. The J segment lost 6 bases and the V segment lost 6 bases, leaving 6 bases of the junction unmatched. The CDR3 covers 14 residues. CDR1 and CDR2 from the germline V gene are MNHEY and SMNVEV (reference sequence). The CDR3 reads CASRPGQGSQPQHF. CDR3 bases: TGTGCCAGCAGACCGGGACAGGGTTCTCAGCCCCAGCATTTT.

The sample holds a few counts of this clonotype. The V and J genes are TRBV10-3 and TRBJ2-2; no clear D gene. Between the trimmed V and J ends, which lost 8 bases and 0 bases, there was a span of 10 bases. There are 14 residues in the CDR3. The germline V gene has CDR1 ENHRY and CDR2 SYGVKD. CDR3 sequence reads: CAIRQQPNTGELFF. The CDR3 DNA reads TGTGCCATCCGGCAGCAGCCGAACACCGGGGAGCTGTTTTTT.

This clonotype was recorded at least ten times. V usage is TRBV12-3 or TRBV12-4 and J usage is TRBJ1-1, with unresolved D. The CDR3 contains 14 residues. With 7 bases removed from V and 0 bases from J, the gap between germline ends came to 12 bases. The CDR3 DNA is TGTGCCAGCACCCACCTTCTACTGAACACTGAAGCTTTCTTT. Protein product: CASTHLLLNTEAFF.

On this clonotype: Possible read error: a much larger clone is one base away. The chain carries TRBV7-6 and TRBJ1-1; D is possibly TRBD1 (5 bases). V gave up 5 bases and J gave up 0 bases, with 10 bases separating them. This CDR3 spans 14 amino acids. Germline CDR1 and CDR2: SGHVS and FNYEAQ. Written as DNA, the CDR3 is TGTGCCAGCAGCCAGACAGACATGAACACTGAAGCTTTCTTT. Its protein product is CASSQTDMNTEAFF.

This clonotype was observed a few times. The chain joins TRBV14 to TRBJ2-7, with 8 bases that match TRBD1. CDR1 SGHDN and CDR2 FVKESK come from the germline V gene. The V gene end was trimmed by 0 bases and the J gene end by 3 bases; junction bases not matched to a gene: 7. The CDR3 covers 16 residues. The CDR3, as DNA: TGTGCCAGCAGCCAAGATGTCAGGACAGGGCTCTACGAGCAGTACTTC. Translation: CASSQDVRTGLYEQYF.

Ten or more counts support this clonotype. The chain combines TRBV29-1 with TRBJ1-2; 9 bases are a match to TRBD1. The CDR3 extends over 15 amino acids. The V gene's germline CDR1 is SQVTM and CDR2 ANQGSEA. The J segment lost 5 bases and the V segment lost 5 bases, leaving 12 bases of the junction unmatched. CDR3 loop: CSVPSIAGTGYGYTF. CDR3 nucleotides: TGCAGCGTTCCATCTATCGCCGGGACAGGGTATGGCTACACCTTC.

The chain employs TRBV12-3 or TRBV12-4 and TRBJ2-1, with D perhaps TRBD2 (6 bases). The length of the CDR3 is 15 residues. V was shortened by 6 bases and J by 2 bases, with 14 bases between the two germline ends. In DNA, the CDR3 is TGTGCCAGCAGGGAAGGACGGGGGACCTACAATGAGCAGTTCTTC. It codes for CASREGRGTYNEQFF.

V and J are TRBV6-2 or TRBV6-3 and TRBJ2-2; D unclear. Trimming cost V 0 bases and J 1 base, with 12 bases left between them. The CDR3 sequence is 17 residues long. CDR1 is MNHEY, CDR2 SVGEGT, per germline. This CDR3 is CASSYSIFLGNTGELFF. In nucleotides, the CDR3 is TGTGCCAGCAGTTACTCGATTTTCTTAGGGAACACCGGGGAGCTGTTTTTT.

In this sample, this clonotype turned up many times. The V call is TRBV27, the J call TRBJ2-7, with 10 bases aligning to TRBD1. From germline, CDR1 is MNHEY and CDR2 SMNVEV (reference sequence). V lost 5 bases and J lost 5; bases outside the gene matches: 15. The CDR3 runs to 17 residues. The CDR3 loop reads CASSQNIWDRGLDEQYF. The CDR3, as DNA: TGTGCCAGCAGTCAAAATATCTGGGACAGGGGCTTGGACGAGCAGTACTTC.

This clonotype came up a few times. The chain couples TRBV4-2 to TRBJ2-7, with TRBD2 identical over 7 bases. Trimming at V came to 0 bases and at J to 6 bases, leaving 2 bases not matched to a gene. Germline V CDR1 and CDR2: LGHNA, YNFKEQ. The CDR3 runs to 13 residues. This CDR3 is CASSQEGGGEQYF. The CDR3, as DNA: TGTGCCAGCAGCCAAGAGGGGGGGGGCGAGCAGTACTTC.

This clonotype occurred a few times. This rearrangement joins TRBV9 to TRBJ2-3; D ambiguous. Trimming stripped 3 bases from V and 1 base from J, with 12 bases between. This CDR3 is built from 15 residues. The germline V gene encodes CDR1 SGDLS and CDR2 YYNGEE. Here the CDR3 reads CASSALSVGTDTQYF. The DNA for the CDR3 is TGTGCCAGCAGCGCCCTTTCTGTGGGCACAGATACGCAGTATTTT.

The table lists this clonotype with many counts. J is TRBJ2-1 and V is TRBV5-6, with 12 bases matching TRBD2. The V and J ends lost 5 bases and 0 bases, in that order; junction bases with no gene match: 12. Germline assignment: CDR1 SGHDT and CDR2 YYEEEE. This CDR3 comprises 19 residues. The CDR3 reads CASSSTGTSGWSSYNEQFF. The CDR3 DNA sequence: TGTGCCAGCAGTTCTACCGGGACTAGCGGGTGGAGCTCCTACAATGAGCAGTTCTTC.

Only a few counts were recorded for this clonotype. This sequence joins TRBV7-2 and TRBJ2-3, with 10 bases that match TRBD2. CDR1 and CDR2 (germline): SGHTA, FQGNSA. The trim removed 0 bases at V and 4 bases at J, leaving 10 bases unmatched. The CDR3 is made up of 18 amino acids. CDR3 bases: TGTGCCAGCAGCTTAGCGCGCGGAAGCGGGAGGGCCTCAGATACGCAGTATTTT. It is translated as CASSLARGSGRASDTQYF.

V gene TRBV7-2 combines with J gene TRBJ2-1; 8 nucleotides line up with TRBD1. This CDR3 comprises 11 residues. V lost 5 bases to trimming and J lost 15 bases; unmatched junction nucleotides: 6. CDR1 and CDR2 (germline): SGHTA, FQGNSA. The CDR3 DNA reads TGTGCCAGCAGCGAGGGACAGGTGGGGTTCTTC. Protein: CASSEGQVGFF.

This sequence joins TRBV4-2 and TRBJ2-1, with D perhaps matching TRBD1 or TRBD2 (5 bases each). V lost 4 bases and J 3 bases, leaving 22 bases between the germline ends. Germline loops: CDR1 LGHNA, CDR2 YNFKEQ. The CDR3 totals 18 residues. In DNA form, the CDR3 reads TGTGCCAGCAGCCCAATCTTTAGGGACGGCCCCCACTACAATGAGCAGTTCTTC. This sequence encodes CASSPIFRDGPHYNEQFF.

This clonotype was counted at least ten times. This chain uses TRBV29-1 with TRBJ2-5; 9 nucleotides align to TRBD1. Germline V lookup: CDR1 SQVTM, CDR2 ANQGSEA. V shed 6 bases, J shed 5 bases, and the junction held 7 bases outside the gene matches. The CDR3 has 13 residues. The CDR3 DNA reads TGCAGCGTGGGACAGGGTGGTGGCGAGACCCAGTACTTC. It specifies CSVGQGGGETQYF.

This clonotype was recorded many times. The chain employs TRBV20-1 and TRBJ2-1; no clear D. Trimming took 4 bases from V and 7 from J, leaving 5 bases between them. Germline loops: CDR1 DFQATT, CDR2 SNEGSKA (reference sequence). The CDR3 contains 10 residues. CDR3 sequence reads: CSAMSNEQFF. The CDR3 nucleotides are TGCAGTGCTATGTCAAATGAGCAGTTCTTC.

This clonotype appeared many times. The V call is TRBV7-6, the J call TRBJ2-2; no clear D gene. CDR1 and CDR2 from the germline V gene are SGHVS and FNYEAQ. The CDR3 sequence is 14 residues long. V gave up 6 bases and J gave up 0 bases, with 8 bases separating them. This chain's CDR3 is CASSRYTNTGELFF. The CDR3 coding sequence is TGTGCCAGCAGTAGATACACGAACACCGGGGAGCTGTTTTTT.